The 32 T cell receptor beta chains reported below all come from one sample, sequenced in a study of tumor-infiltrating lymphocytes in primary liver carcinoma. Making TCR beta cDNA involved around 540 ng total RNA and a constant-region primer. The TCR beta library was amplified through three nested multiplex PCR rounds in a modified ARM-PCR procedure. It was with TRBV1-TRBV30 forward primers and a C-beta reverse primer that the first two PCR rounds were run, at 10 cycles each. TCRdb reprocessed the multiplex PCR reads with MiXCR, giving one entry per CDR3 protein. The sample has about 200,000 distinct CDR3 sequences, about 65% seen once. Germline DNA was also extracted, with blood RNA taken from unsorted whole blood. Sequenced input: peripheral blood. The receptor source for this set is a woman aged 60-75 years with primary liver carcinoma and hepatitis B virus infection.

V usage is TRBV6-1 and J usage is TRBJ1-5; the D is unclear. The germline CDR1 and CDR2 sequences are MNHNS and SASEGT. The CDR3 length is 14 residues. V was cut by 4 bases and J by 5 bases, with 12 bases left in between. The CDR3 DNA is TGTGCCAGCAGTGGAGGGAGAGGTTATCAGCCCCAGCATTTT. Protein: CASSGGRGYQPQHF.

This clonotype was counted many times. This chain connects TRBV6-6 to TRBJ1-1; no firm D call. This CDR3 is 15 amino acids long. V was cut by 0 bases and J by 0 bases, with 8 bases left in between. Germline lookup yields CDR1 MNHNY and CDR2 SVGAGI (reference sequence). The CDR3 DNA reads TGTGCCAGCAGTTACTCCGGTGAGCTGAACACTGAAGCTTTCTTT. Amino acids: CASSYSGELNTEAFF.

Comments on this clonotype: Germline and junction disagree at one end, which may indicate a read error. This sequence joins TRBV5-1 and TRBJ2-7; 8 bases agree with TRBD2. Germline values: CDR1 SGHRS, CDR2 YFSETQ. CDR3 length equals 14 residues. This chain's CDR3 is CASSLGGRYYKQYF. CDR3 sequence (DNA): TGCGCCAGCAGCTTGGGCGGGAGGTACTACAAGCAGTACTTC.

The chain combines TRBV12-3 or TRBV12-4 with TRBJ1-6, with D uncertain. The CDR3 covers 12 residues. Trimming pared 2 bases from V and 13 bases from J, leaving 9 bases between. The CDR3 region is CASSLTAGPLHF. CDR3 nucleotide sequence: TGTGCCAGCAGTTTAACCGCGGGCCCCCTCCACTTT.

Regarding this clonotype: A clone one base away is much larger, so this may be a read error. The CDR3 loop reads CASSLGVSPEAFF. The DNA of the CDR3 is TGTGCCAGCAGCTTGGGGGTGTCACCTGAAGCTTTCTTT. The chain uses TRBV5-6 and TRBJ1-1; D gene unclear. CDR1 and CDR2 from the germline V gene are SGHDT and YYEEEE. The CDR3 is 13 residues long. Trimming left V 0 bases short and J 6 bases short, with 9 bases between.

V is TRBV2 and J is TRBJ2-1; no reliable D call. The germline V gene has CDR1 SNHLY and CDR2 FYNNEI. V gave up 2 bases and J gave up 1 base, with 12 bases separating them. The CDR3 runs to 16 residues. The CDR3 loop reads CASSELELQSYNEQFF. The DNA of the CDR3 is TGTGCCAGCAGTGAACTAGAACTCCAATCCTACAATGAGCAGTTCTTC.

A word on this clonotype: The germline gene is not matched at one end of the junction; a read error may be the cause. The chain uses TRBV6-2 or TRBV6-3 and TRBJ2-7, with TRBD2 matching 7 bases. CDR3 length: 15 residues. Per germline, CDR1 MNHEY and CDR2 SVGEGT. Written as DNA, the CDR3 is TGTCCCAGCAGTTACACAGGTAGACTAGCCCACGAGCAGTACTTC. It encodes CPSSYTGRLAHEQYF.

In this sample, this clonotype turned up many times. This rearrangement joins TRBV6-6 to TRBJ2-1; D is possibly TRBD1 or TRBD2 (5 bases each). The CDR3 is 15 residues long. V dropped 2 bases and J dropped 7 bases, with 15 bases sitting between them. The V gene's germline CDR1 is MNHNY and CDR2 SVGAGI (reference sequence). The CDR3 nucleotides are TGTGCCAGCAGTTACGAGGGACGATCTATGAATGAGCAGTTCTTC. Translated: CASSYEGRSMNEQFF.

The rearrangement joins TRBV10-3 to TRBJ2-1; the match to TRBD2 covers 7 bases. CDR1 ENHRY and CDR2 SYGVKD come from the germline V gene. The CDR3 extends over 18 amino acids. Trimming at V came to 4 bases and at J to 6 bases, leaving 18 bases not matched to a gene. CDR3 DNA sequence: TGTGCCATCAGTGGCCGCTGGGCGGGAGCTTTACGTACCAATGAGCAGTTCTTC. This encodes CAISGRWAGALRTNEQFF.

This clonotype was counted a single time. The chain uses TRBV30 and TRBJ2-3; either TRBD1 or TRBD2 may supply D (6 bases each). The germline V gene encodes CDR1 GTSNPN and CDR2 SVGIG (reference sequence). Trimming cost V 3 bases and J 4 bases, with 17 bases left between them. The CDR3 is 15 amino acids. The CDR3 nucleotides are TGTGCCTGGAGCTTAGCGGCCAACAGGGCAGATACGCAGTATTTT. Amino acid sequence: CAWSLAANRADTQYF.

As for this clonotype: A much larger clonotype is one base distant, so this may be a read error. The chain recombines TRBV6-6 with TRBJ2-5; possibly TRBD2 for D (5 bases). Germline V lookup: CDR1 MNHNY, CDR2 SVGAGI (reference sequence). This CDR3 region has 14 residues. CDR3 in DNA: TGTGCCAGCTGTTACGGGGATGTGAAAGAGACCCAGTACTTC. Protein: CASCYGDVKETQYF.

This clonotype was counted between two and nine times. The chain recombines TRBV28 with TRBJ1-5; no clear D. The CDR3 consists of 12 residues. CDR1 and CDR2 (germline): MDHEN, SYDVKM. CDR3 coding DNA: TGTGCAGCAAAAAGCCCCAATCAGCCCCAGCATTTT. It encodes CAAKSPNQPQHF.

This clonotype occurred a few times. DNA for the CDR3: TGCGCCAGCAGCCCCGACGGTAACTATGGCTACACCTTC. Amino acid sequence: CASSPDGNYGYTF. The chain is built from TRBV5-1 and TRBJ1-2; D is unresolved. Trimming cost V 4 bases and J 1 base, with 8 bases left between them. CDR3 size: 13 residues. The germline V gene encodes CDR1 SGHRS and CDR2 YFSETQ.

In this sample, this clonotype turned up once. This may come from a read error, since a much larger clone is one base off. The CDR3 loop is CASSPETSESETQYF. For the CDR3, the DNA is TGCGCCAGCAGCCCAGAGACTAGTGAATCAGAGACCCAGTACTTC. This sequence joins TRBV4-1 and TRBJ2-5; tentative D call: TRBD2 (6 bases). The CDR3 sequence is 15 residues long. V shed 4 bases and J shed 4 bases, with 16 bases lying between them. The germline V gene has CDR1 MGHRA and CDR2 YSYEKL.

The chain has TRBV5-1 and TRBJ1-2; 7 nucleotides line up with TRBD1. Germline V gene data show CDR1 as SGHRS and CDR2 as YFSETQ. The length of the CDR3 is 15 residues. After removal of 3 bases from V and 2 bases from J, the junction contained 7 bases not matched to a gene. The CDR3: CASSSIRGTNYGYTF. For the CDR3, the DNA is TGCGCCAGCAGCTCCATCAGGGGGACGAACTATGGCTACACCTTC.

The chain joins TRBV5-1 to TRBJ2-3, with a possible D match to TRBD1 (6 bases). Trimming took 0 bases from V and 5 from J, leaving 10 bases between them. Germline CDR1 reads SGHRS; CDR2 reads YFSETQ. This CDR3 spans 14 amino acids. The CDR3 loop is CASSLGTDGDTQYF. In nucleotides, the CDR3 is TGCGCCAGCAGCTTGGGGACAGACGGAGATACGCAGTATTTT.

In its sample, this clonotype was seen a few times. The rearrangement links TRBV12-3 or TRBV12-4 to TRBJ2-5; a weak D match, TRBD2 (5 bases). This CDR3 spans 18 amino acids. The V end was cut by 4 bases, the J end by 5 bases, with 26 bases between. The CDR3 sequence is CASSYGLQVNPLVETQYF. The CDR3 DNA reads TGTGCCAGCAGTTATGGACTCCAAGTCAATCCTTTGGTCGAGACCCAGTACTTC.

In regard to this clonotype: The junction shows a germline mismatch at one end, possibly a read error. This chain's CDR3 is CASTKLAGGPVGGEPFF. As DNA, the CDR3 is TGCGCCAGCACCAAACTAGCGGGAGGGCCGGTCGGCGGGGAGCCGTTTTTT. The V and J genes are TRBV5-1 and TRBJ2-2; 13 bases align to TRBD2. This CDR3 is built from 17 residues. Per the germline V gene, CDR1 is SGHRS and CDR2 is YFSETQ.

Regarding this clonotype: A read error is possible here, since a much larger clone lies one base away. The chain couples TRBV5-6 to TRBJ1-1, with no clear D. CDR3 length equals 13 residues. Germline lookup yields CDR1 SGHDT and CDR2 YYEEEE. The CDR3 DNA is TGTGCCAGCAGCTTTGATATTAGGGCTGAAGTTTTCTTT. Its protein product is CASSFDIRAEVFF.

At least ten counts were recorded for this clonotype. The V and J genes are TRBV4-1 and TRBJ1-1, with D uncertain. Trimming shortened V by 0 bases and J by 8 bases, and 16 bases separated the two germline ends. The CDR3 runs to 15 residues. Looked up from germline, CDR1 is MGHRA and CDR2 is YSYEKL. This CDR3 is CASSQDFLAASEAFF. In DNA, the CDR3 is TGCGCCAGCAGCCAAGATTTTCTCGCTGCGTCCGAAGCTTTCTTT.

This chain links TRBV7-9 with TRBJ1-1; the D is unclear. Germline V gene lookup returns CDR1 SEHNR and CDR2 FQNEAQ (reference sequence). The CDR3 contains 13 residues. V dropped 5 bases and J dropped 6 bases, with 13 bases sitting between them. The CDR3 region is CASSVEIDAEAFF. Written as DNA, the CDR3 is TGTGCCAGCAGCGTAGAGATAGATGCTGAAGCTTTCTTT.

V usage is TRBV12-3 or TRBV12-4 and J usage is TRBJ2-6; D not resolved. Between the trimmed V and J ends, which lost 7 bases and 0 bases, there was a span of 7 bases. This CDR3 is built from 14 residues. This chain's CDR3 is CASKLNSGANVLTF. For the CDR3, the DNA is TGTGCCAGCAAACTTAACTCTGGGGCCAACGTCCTGACTTTC.

Note on this clonotype: Mismatch with germline at one junction end may stem from a read error. The V and J genes are TRBV11-2 and TRBJ2-1; D remains unclear. Germline V gene lookup returns CDR1 SGHAT and CDR2 FQNNGV. This CDR3 is built from 15 residues. CDR3 region: CASSLVALRYNEQSF. DNA of the CDR3: TGTGCCAGCAGCCTAGTGGCCCTGCGGTACAATGAGCAGTCCTTC.

A word on this clonotype: It may be a read error: a sequence one base away is much more abundant. The chain is built from TRBV4-1 and TRBJ2-5; possibly TRBD2 for D (6 bases). The CDR3 totals 14 residues. The germline CDR1 and CDR2 sequences are MGHRA and YSYEKL. Trimming shortened V by 5 bases and J by 1 base, and 11 bases separated the two germline ends. CDR3 coding DNA: TGCGCCAGCAGCAGGAGGGGTACCCAAGAGACCCAGTACTTC. It is translated as CASSRRGTQETQYF.

The CDR3 here is CAISDNRGRYYEQYF. The DNA for the CDR3 is TGTGCCATCAGTGACAACAGGGGGCGATACTACGAGCAGTACTTC. The chain links TRBV10-3 to TRBJ2-7, with 9 bases lining up with TRBD1. V lost 3 bases, J lost 3 bases, and 6 bases stayed unmatched. The CDR3 has 15 residues. CDR1 and CDR2 (germline): ENHRY, SYGVKD.

With regard to this clonotype: An end of the junction differs from the germline gene, which may be a read error. V gene TRBV11-1 combines with J gene TRBJ1-1, with TRBD1 identical over 7 bases. The CDR3 has 14 residues. CDR1 and CDR2 (germline): SGHAT, FQDESV (reference sequence). CDR3 nucleotides: TGTGCCAGCAGCCCGGGACAGAGGAACACTGAAGCTCTCTTT. Encoded protein: CASSPGQRNTEALF.

About this clonotype itself: The CDR3 does not close with the conserved phenylalanine or tryptophan, likely indicating a read error. V usage is TRBV11-2 and J usage is TRBJ2-3; 7 bases fit TRBD1. Germline loops: CDR1 SGHAT, CDR2 FQNNGV. This CDR3 contains 18 residues. CDR3 DNA: TGTGTCAGCAGCTTATTGGGCCGGGGACAGTTAATCACAGATACGCAGTATATT. It encodes CVSSLLGRGQLITDTQYI.

Turning to this clonotype: Because it lacks the conserved phenylalanine or tryptophan at the end, this CDR3 is likely a read error. The DNA is omitted, as the CDR3 cannot be located on it reliably, and the CDR3 follows TCRdb's listing. The rearrangement joins TRBV6-6 to TRBJ2-1; the table's D call, TRBD2, was not checked against the DNA. CDR1 and CDR2 (germline): MNHNY, SVGAGI (reference sequence). 15 amino acids form the CDR3, both terminal residues included. The CDR3 protein is CAGRPGGEGLNEQFL.

The chain has TRBV7-3 and TRBJ2-7; 7 bases line up with TRBD2. Per germline, CDR1 SGHTA and CDR2 FQGTGA. Losses at the gene ends were 4 bases for V and 1 base for J; bases not matched to a gene: 7. The CDR3 contains 15 residues. The CDR3 DNA follows: TGTGCCAGCAGCTCGCGGGGGATTCAATCCTACGAGCAGTACTTC. It is translated as CASSSRGIQSYEQYF.

This clonotype occurred many times. This chain uses TRBV29-1 with TRBJ2-7; 8 nucleotides agree with TRBD1. The germline V gene encodes CDR1 SQVTM and CDR2 ANQGSEA. The CDR3 loop spans 14 amino acids. V shed 1 base and J 2 bases; nucleotides not matched to a gene: 4. CDR3 nucleotides: TGCAGCGTTGAAGTTAGCAGGGGGCCCTACGAGCAGTACTTC. Translating it yields CSVEVSRGPYEQYF.

Comments on this clonotype: The junction shows a germline mismatch at one end, possibly a read error. The chain has TRBV12-3 or TRBV12-4 and TRBJ2-3; 9 bases are shared with TRBD2. CDR3 length: 15 residues. For the CDR3, the DNA is TGTGCGAGCAACACTCTAGCGGGGTCCTCAGATACGCAGTATTTT. Amino acid sequence: CASNTLAGSSDTQYF.

The chain carries TRBV28 and TRBJ2-7; 8 nucleotides agree with TRBD2. This CDR3 region has 18 residues. The V gene's germline CDR1 is MDHEN and CDR2 SYDVKM. V lost 7 bases and J lost 4; bases outside the gene matches: 21. In DNA, the CDR3 is TGTGCCAGCACCTCGCCCCAGGAGCACGGGAGGGTGAGATACGAGCAGTACTTC. Its translation: CASTSPQEHGRVRYEQYF.